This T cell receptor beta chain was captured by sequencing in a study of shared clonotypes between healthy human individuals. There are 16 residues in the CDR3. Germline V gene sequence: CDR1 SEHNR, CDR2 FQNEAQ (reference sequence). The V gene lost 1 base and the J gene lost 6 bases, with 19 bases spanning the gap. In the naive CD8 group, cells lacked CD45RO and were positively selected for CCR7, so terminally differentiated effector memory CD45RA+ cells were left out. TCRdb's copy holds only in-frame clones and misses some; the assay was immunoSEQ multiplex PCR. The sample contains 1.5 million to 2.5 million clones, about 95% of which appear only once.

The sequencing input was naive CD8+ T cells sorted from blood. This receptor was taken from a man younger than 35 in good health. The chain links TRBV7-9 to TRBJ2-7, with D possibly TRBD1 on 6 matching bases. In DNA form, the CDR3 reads TGTGCCAGCAGCTTAGGGCAGGGGTTAAAGTGGGGCGAGCAGTACTTC. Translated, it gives CASSLGQGLKWGEQYF.